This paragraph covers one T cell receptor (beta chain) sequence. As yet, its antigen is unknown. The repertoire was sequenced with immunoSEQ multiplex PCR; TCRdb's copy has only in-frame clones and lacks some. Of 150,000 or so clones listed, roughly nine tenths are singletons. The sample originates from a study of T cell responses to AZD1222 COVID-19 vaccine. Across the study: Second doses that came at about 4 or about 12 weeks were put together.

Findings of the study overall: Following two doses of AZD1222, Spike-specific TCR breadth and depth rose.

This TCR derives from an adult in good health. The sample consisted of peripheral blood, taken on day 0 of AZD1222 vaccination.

CDR3 amino acids: CASSQVGGIQYNEQFF. The CDR3 nucleotides are TGCGCCAGCAGCCAAGTGGGTGGAATACAATACAATGAGCAGTTCTTC. The V and J genes are TRBV4-3 and TRBJ2-1, with no clear D. The CDR3 covers 16 residues. The V end was cut by 1 base, the J end by 4 bases, with 14 bases between. The V gene's germline CDR1 is LGHNA and CDR2 YSLEER.